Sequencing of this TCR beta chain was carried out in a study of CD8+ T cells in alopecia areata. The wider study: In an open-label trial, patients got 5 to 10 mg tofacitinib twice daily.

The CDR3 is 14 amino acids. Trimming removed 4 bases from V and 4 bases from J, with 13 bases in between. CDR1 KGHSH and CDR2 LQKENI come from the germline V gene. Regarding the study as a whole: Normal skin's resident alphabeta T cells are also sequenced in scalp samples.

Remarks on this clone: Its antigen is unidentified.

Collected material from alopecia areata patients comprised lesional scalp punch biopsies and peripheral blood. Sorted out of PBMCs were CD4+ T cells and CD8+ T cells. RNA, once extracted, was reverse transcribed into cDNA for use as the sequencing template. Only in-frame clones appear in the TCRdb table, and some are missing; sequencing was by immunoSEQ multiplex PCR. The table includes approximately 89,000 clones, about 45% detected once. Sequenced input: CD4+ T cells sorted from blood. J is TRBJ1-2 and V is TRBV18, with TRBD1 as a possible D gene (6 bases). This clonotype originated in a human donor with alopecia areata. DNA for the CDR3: TGTGCCAGCTCACAAAACAGGGACGGCTATGGCTACACCTTC. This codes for CASSQNRDGYGYTF.